This T cell receptor beta chain was sequenced for a study of CD8 T cells in ankylosing spondylitis (dated by TCRdb to the late 2010s). Regarding the complete study: The study set out to find disease-linked TCR variants by profiling T cell receptor beta repertoires in ankylosing spondylitis patients and healthy donors. Peripheral blood samples were taken, and synovial fluid was additionally collected from ankylosing spondylitis patients. The full study cohort was made up of 25 ankylosing spondylitis patients and more than 90 healthy donors.

As for this clonotype: Its cognate antigen has yet to be identified. No qualities accompany the bases; no much larger clone lies one base away.

From the germline V gene (reference sequence), CDR1 is WNHNN and CDR2 is SYGVQD. The CDR3 numbers 17 residues from cysteine through phenylalanine. The sequence is cut down to CDR3 DNA, 51 bases in frame from base 1. Cut back by 0 bases and 2 bases, the V and J ends lie 14 bases apart. TCRdb names Illumina HiSeq 2500 as the instrument used. Quantitative 5'-RACE with molecular barcodes was the method used to prepare the TCR beta libraries. Per the authors' processing: A new computational method, built on a probabilistic model of VDJ rearrangement, was used to identify disease-linked TCR variants. Through fastp at Q25 and MiXCR, TCRdb rebuilt clones from the public reads, retaining in-frame beta chains. Rows are unified per CDR3 protein, each entry keeping the most common DNA and genes. The V and J calls were not made by the authors but by TCRdb's processing. For this sample there are fewer than 400,000 distinct CDR3 sequences; 20% to 25% appear just once. Together, the top ten hold approximately 15% of the sample.

Beyond this particular receptor, the publication reports: The disease-linked clones were reported to be significantly enriched in matched synovial fluid samples from ankylosing spondylitis patients. Some TCR beta motif variants had previously been reported in synovial fluid and blood of reactive arthritis patients, which suggested common disease-initiation mechanisms. A CD8+ phenotype was shown by the disease-linked clones, which were found at relatively low frequencies in peripheral blood. Blood from ankylosing spondylitis patients appeared to be characterized by a TCR beta motif made up of seven or eight highly homologous amino acid variants.

This chain joins TRBV10-1 to TRBJ2-1, with a weak D call of TRBD1 (5 bases match). The sequencing input was blood, either unsorted or a sorted T cell fraction (not recorded which). The TCR was taken from a male donor with ankylosing spondylitis. The sequenced DNA: TGCGCCAGCAGTGAGTCGATACAGGAAACAGCCTACAATGAGCAGTTCTTC. This translates into CASSESIQETAYNEQFF.